The clone carrying this T cell receptor beta chain came up once. This sample was included in a study of OX40 agonist ivuxolimab in advanced cancers. Measured with immunoSEQ multiplex PCR; TCRdb has only the in-frame clones, and not every one. This table has approximately 50,000 clones, 87% appearing once. It was autoimmune disease history or systemic immunosuppression that excluded patients. Trimming removed 7 bases at V and 4 bases at J, with 13 bases between. CDR3 length equals 13 residues. Germline V gene lookup returns CDR1 SNHLY and CDR2 FYNNEI. The sample consisted of CD4+ or CD8+ T cells sorted from blood, taken in a trial of the OX40 agonist ivuxolimab. V is TRBV2 and J is TRBJ1-1, with a weak D call TRBD1 (6 bases). The source is an adult with an advanced solid tumor such as melanoma, head and neck, liver or kidney cancer. The CDR3 protein is CASNVQGSTEAFF. CDR3 bases: TGTGCCAGCAACGTACAGGGAAGCACTGAAGCTTTCTTT.